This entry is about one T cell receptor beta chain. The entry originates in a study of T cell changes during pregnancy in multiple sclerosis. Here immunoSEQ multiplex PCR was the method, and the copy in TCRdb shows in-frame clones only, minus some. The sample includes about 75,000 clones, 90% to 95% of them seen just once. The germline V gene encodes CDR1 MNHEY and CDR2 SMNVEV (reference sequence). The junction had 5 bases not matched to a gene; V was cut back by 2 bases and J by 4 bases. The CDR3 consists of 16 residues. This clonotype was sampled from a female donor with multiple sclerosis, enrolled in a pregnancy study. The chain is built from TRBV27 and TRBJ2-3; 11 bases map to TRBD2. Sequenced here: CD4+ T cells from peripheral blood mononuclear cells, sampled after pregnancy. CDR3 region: CASSLGGLAVSDTQYF. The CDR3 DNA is TGTGCCAGCAGTTTAGGGGGACTAGCGGTATCAGATACGCAGTATTTT.